Below, 15 T cell receptor beta chains from the same sample are listed, as sequenced in a study of vaccination and CD4 T cells after COVID-19. The treatment: roughly 10-day PBMC culture with coronavirus spike peptide pools or control peptides (ViraFEST assay). Gathered ahead of the COVID-19 pandemic (2011-2018) were the CD4+ T cells of the unexposed donor. No antigen has been identified for these receptors. An Oncomine TCR Beta short-read assay was used to sequence the DNA from cultured CD4+ T cells. The source of extracted genomic DNA was cultured CD4+ T cells. TCRdb redid the calling of the PCR reads with MiXCR, one entry per CDR3 protein. Among around 10,000 distinct CDR3 sequences listed, about 34% were seen once. The sample comprised CD4+ T cells from blood, cultured in vitro. All receptors derive from a human donor in good health.

This clonotype was recorded a few times. The chain combines TRBV7-2 with TRBJ2-7, with TRBD1 matching over 7 bases. The CDR3 spans 16 residues. From germline, CDR1 is SGHTA and CDR2 FQGNSA. The V segment lost 5 bases and the J segment 0 bases; nucleotides outside the gene matches: 10. The CDR3 sequence: CASSLGQASNSYEQYF. The CDR3, as DNA: TGTGCCAGCAGCCTAGGACAGGCCTCTAACTCCTACGAGCAGTACTTC.

This clonotype appeared a few times. V is TRBV27 and J is TRBJ2-1, with TRBD2 identical over 12 bases. Germline CDR1 is MNHEY and CDR2 is SMNVEV (reference sequence). J lost 7 bases, V lost 6 bases, and 4 bases had no gene match. This CDR3 has 14 residues. The CDR3 sequence: CASRGLAGSNEQFF. The DNA of the CDR3 is TGTGCCAGCAGAGGACTAGCGGGATCGAATGAGCAGTTCTTC.

The table lists this clonotype with a few counts. The CDR3 bases are TGTGCCAGCAGACGTAGGGAGGGGAACACTGAAGCTTTCTTT. Its protein is CASRRREGNTEAFF. The V call is TRBV7-2, the J call TRBJ1-1; the D is unclear. Per the germline V gene, CDR1 is SGHTA and CDR2 is FQGNSA. The CDR3 spans 14 residues. V lost 6 bases, J lost 1 base, and 12 bases lay in between.

The chain is built from TRBV5-8 and TRBJ2-5; D may be TRBD2 (6 bases). The germline gives CDR1 SGHTS, CDR2 YDEGEE. The CDR3 consists of 13 residues. The V end was cut by 5 bases, the J end by 0 bases, with 8 bases between. CDR3 in amino acids: CASRGTYQETQYF. The CDR3 DNA reads TGTGCCAGCAGGGGGACTTACCAAGAGACCCAGTACTTC.

In this sample, this clonotype is large. V and J are TRBV28 and TRBJ2-6, with D unresolved. Trimming left V 3 bases short and J 1 base short, with 1 base between. This CDR3 has 13 amino acids. Germline CDR1 MDHEN, CDR2 SYDVKM. This chain's CDR3 is CASSFSGANVLTF. The CDR3 DNA reads as TGTGCCAGCAGTTTTTCTGGGGCCAACGTCCTGACTTTC.

V is TRBV27 and J is TRBJ2-7, with 8 nucleotides matching TRBD1. Germline loops: CDR1 MNHEY, CDR2 SMNVEV (reference sequence). Trimming took 2 bases from V and 3 from J; bases not matched to a gene: 6. The CDR3 contains 15 residues. CDR3 sequence reads: CASSLRGDRGYEQYF. Written as DNA, the CDR3 is TGTGCCAGCAGTTTAAGGGGTGACAGGGGCTACGAGCAGTACTTC.

V gene TRBV24-1 combines with J gene TRBJ2-7; D assignment may be TRBD1 or TRBD2 (5 bases each). Germline CDR1 is KGHDR and CDR2 is SFDVKD. This CDR3 comprises 16 residues. V was cut by 3 bases and J by 2 bases, with 16 bases left in between. In nucleotides, the CDR3 is TGTGCCACCAGTGATACACCGGGACGAGAAACCTACGAGCAGTACTTC. Translating it yields CATSDTPGRETYEQYF.

CDR3 nucleotides: TGCGCCAGCAGCCAAGATTCGAGGGAGTTTCGTGACGAGCAGTACTTC. It translates to CASSQDSREFRDEQYF. The rearrangement links TRBV4-3 to TRBJ2-7; weak D call: TRBD2 (5 bases). CDR1 is LGHNA and CDR2 is YSLEER in the germline V gene. The V end lost 0 bases, the J end lost 5 bases, and 17 bases lay between the germline ends. CDR3 length equals 16 residues.

This clonotype has a single count. The chain is built from TRBV20-1 and TRBJ2-3; D is possibly TRBD1 (6 bases). With 7 bases removed from V and 6 bases from J, the gap between germline ends came to 23 bases. CDR1 and CDR2 from the germline V gene are DFQATT and SNEGSKA (reference sequence). The CDR3 has 15 residues. The CDR3 loop reads CSVSPQARGRDTQYF. In DNA, the CDR3 is TGCAGTGTTAGCCCGCAGGCCAGGGGCAGGGATACGCAGTATTTT.

The chain carries TRBV4-3 and TRBJ2-7; tentative D call: TRBD1 (6 bases). CDR1 and CDR2 from the germline V gene are LGHNA and YSLEER. V gave up 0 bases and J gave up 7 bases, with 13 bases separating them. The CDR3 contains 14 residues. The CDR3 is CASSQDLGAREQYF. The CDR3, as DNA: TGCGCCAGCAGCCAAGATTTGGGGGCGCGAGAGCAGTACTTC.

The chain recombines TRBV25-1 with TRBJ2-3, with D perhaps assigned TRBD1 or TRBD2 (6 bases each). CDR3 length: 17 residues. Germline V gene lookup returns CDR1 MGHDK and CDR2 SYGVNS. Trimming left V 1 base short and J 4 bases short, with 18 bases between. The CDR3: CASSEFWGGKGADTQYF. CDR3 DNA: TGTGCCAGCAGTGAATTCTGGGGCGGGAAGGGGGCAGATACGCAGTATTTT. Complete variable domain (other parts from reference TRBV25-1 and TRBJ2-3): EADIYQTPRYLVIGTGKKITLECSQTMGHDKMYWYQQDPGMELHLIHYSYGVNSTEKGDLSSESTVSRIRTEHFPLTLESARPSHTSQYLCASSEFWGGKGADTQYFGPGTRLTVL.

This clonotype was counted a few times. The rearrangement uses TRBV20-1 and TRBJ2-3, with unresolved D. Between the trimmed V and J ends, which lost 5 bases and 4 bases, there was a span of 16 bases. The CDR3 sequence is 14 residues long. From germline, CDR1 is DFQATT and CDR2 SNEGSKA (reference sequence). CDR3 bases: TGCAGTGCTGGTTTTAACCCAAGGGCAGATACGCAGTATTTT. Amino acid sequence: CSAGFNPRADTQYF.

The CDR3 bases are TGTGCCAGCAGCTTAAACCTCCAGGGGAATGAGCAGTTCTTC. Its translation: CASSLNLQGNEQFF. V and J are TRBV7-3 and TRBJ2-1; possibly TRBD1 for D (6 bases). The germline V and J ends were trimmed by 1 base and 7 bases, with 11 bases remaining between them. The length of the CDR3 is 14 residues. Germline CDR1 is SGHTA and CDR2 is FQGTGA.

The chain uses TRBV20-1 and TRBJ2-3; no clear D gene. V was cut by 2 bases and J by 7 bases, with 16 bases left in between. Per the germline V gene, CDR1 is DFQATT and CDR2 is SNEGSKA (reference sequence). The CDR3 is 14 residues long. The DNA of the CDR3 is TGCAGTGCTAGAATAGCCAATGGTCTGAATACGCAGTATTTT. Amino acid sequence: CSARIANGLNTQYF.

This clonotype is medium-sized within its sample. The chain uses TRBV7-2 and TRBJ2-5; TRBD2 aligns across 14 bases. V lost 2 bases and J lost 4; bases outside the gene matches: 6. The germline V gene has CDR1 SGHTA and CDR2 FQGNSA. The CDR3 totals 17 residues. The CDR3 loop reads CASSLYPGLAGVETQYF. The CDR3, as DNA: TGTGCCAGCAGCTTATACCCGGGACTAGCGGGAGTAGAGACCCAGTACTTC.